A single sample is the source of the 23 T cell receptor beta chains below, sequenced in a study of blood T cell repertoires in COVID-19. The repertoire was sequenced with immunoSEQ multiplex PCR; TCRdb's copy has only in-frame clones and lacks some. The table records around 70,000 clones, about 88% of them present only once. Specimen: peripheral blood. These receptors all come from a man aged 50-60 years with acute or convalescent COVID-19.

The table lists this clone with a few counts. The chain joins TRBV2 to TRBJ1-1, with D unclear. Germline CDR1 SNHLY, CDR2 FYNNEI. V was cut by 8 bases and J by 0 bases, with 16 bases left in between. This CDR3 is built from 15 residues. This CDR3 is CASRPPGGLNTEAFF. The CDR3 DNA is TGTGCCAGCCGACCCCCAGGAGGGTTGAACACTGAAGCTTTCTTT.

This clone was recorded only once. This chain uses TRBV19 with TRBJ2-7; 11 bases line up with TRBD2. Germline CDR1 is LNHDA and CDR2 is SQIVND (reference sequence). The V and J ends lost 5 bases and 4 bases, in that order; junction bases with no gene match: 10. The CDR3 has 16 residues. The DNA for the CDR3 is TGTGCCAGTAGTCCAAGAGGGACTAGCGGAATTTACGAGCAGTACTTC. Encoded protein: CASSPRGTSGIYEQYF.

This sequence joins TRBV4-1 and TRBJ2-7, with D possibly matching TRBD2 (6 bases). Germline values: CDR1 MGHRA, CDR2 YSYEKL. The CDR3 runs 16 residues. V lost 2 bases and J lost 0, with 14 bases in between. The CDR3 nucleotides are TGCGCCAGCAGCCAAAACTGGCCGGGGGACTCCTACGAGCAGTACTTC. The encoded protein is CASSQNWPGDSYEQYF.

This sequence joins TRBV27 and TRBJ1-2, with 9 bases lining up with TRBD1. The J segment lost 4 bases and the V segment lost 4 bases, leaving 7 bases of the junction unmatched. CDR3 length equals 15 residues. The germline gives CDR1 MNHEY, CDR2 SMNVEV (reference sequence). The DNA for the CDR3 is TGTGCCAGCAGTTACGTCGGGACAGGGAGCTATGGCTACACCTTC. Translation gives CASSYVGTGSYGYTF.

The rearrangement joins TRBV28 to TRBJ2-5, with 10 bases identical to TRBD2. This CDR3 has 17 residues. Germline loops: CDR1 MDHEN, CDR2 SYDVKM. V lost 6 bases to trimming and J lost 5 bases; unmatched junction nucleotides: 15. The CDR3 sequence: CASSSPGAGGRLETQYF. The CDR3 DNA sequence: TGTGCCAGCAGCTCCCCCGGAGCGGGGGGGCGGTTGGAGACCCAGTACTTC.

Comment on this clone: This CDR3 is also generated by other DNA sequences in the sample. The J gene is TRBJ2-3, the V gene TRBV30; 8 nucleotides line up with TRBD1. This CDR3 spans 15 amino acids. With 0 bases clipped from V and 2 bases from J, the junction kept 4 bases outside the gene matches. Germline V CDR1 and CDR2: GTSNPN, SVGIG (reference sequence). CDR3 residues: CAWSVGRGPTDTQYF. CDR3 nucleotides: TGTGCCTGGAGTGTCGGCAGGGGGCCCACAGATACGCAGTATTTT.

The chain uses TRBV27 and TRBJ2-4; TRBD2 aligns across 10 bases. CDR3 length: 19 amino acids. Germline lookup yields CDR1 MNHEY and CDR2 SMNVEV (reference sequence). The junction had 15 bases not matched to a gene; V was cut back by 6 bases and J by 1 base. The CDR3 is CASRVLAGKGSAAKNIQYF. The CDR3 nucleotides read TGTGCCAGCAGGGTACTAGCGGGAAAGGGGTCCGCGGCCAAAAACATTCAGTACTTC.

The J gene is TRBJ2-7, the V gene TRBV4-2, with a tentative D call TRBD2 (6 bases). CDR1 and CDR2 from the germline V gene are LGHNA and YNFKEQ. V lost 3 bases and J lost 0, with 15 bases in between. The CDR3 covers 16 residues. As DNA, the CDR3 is TGTGCCAGCAGCCATAACCCCCGGGACTCCTCCTACGAGCAGTACTTC. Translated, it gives CASSHNPRDSSYEQYF.

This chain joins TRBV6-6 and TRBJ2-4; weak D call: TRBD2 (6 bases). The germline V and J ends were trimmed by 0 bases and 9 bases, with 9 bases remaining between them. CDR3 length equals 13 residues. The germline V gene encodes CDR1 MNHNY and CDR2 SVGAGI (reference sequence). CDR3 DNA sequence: TGTGCCAGCAGTTACTCCCGGGGAGGCATTCAGTACTTC. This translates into CASSYSRGGIQYF.

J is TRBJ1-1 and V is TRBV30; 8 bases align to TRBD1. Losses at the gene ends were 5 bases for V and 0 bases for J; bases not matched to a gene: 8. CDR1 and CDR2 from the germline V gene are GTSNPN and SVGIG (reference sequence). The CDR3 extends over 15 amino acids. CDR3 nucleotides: TGTGCCTGGCATCAGGGGGCGATGATGAACACTGAAGCTTTCTTT. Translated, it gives CAWHQGAMMNTEAFF.

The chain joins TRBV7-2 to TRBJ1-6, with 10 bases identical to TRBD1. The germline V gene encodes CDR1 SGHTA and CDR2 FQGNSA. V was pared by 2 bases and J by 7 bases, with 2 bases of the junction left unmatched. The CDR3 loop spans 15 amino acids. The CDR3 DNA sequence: TGTGCCAGCAGCTTATTGACAGGGGGCAATTCACCCCTCCACTTT. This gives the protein CASSLLTGGNSPLHF. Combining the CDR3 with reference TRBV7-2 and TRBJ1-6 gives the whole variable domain GAGVSQSPSNKVTEKGKDVELRCDPISGHTALYWYRQSLGQGLEFLIYFQGNSAPDKSGLPSDRFSAERTGGSVSTLTIQRTQQEDSAVYLCASSLLTGGNSPLHFGNGTRLTVT.

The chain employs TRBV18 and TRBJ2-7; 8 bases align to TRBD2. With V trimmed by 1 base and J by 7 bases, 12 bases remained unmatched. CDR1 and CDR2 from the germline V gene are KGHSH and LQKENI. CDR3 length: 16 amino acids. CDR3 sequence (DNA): TGTGCCAGCTCACCACAAGCGCCGGGGGGGCTGAGTGAGCAGTACGTC. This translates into CASSPQAPGGLSEQYV.

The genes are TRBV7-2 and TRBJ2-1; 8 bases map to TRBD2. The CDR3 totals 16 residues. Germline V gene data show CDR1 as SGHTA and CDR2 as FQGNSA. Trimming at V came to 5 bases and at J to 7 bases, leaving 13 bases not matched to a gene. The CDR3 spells CASSPAGIAGKNEQFF. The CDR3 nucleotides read TGTGCCAGCAGCCCCGCCGGGATAGCGGGAAAAAATGAGCAGTTCTTC. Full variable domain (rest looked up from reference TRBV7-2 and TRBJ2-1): GAGVSQSPSNKVTEKGKDVELRCDPISGHTALYWYRQSLGQGLEFLIYFQGNSAPDKSGLPSDRFSAERTGGSVSTLTIQRTQQEDSAVYLCASSPAGIAGKNEQFFGPGTRLTVL.

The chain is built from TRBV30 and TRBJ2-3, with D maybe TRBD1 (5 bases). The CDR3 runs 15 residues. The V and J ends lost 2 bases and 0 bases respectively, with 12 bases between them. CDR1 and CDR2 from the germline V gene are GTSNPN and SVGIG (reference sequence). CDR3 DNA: TGTGCCTGGAGTCTCAGGGAAGCTAGCACAGATACGCAGTATTTT. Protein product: CAWSLREASTDTQYF. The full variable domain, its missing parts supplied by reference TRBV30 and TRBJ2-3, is SQTIHQWPATLVQPVGSPLSLECTVEGTSNPNLYWYRQAAGRGLQLLFYSVGIGQISSEVPQNLSASRPQDRQFILSSKKLLLSDSGFYLCAWSLREASTDTQYFGPGTRLTVL.

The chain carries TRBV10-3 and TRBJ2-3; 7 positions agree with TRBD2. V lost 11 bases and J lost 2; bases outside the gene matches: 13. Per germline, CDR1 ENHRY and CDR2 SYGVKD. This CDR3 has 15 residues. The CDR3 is CAATGGGSPTDTQYF. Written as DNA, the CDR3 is TGTGCCGCAACTGGGGGGGGGTCTCCCACAGATACGCAGTATTTT.

As DNA, the CDR3 is TGTGCCAGCTCACATGACTACCACAATGAGCAGTTCTTC. Translating it yields CASSHDYHNEQFF. This chain connects TRBV18 to TRBJ2-1; perhaps TRBD2 as D (5 bases). CDR1 is KGHSH, CDR2 LQKENI, per germline. The CDR3 is 13 residues long. With 4 bases removed from V and 5 bases from J, the gap between germline ends came to 9 bases.

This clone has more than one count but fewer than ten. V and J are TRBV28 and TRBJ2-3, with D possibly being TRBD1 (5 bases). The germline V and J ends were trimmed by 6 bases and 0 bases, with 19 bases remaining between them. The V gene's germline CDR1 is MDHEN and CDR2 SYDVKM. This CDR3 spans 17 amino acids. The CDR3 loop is CASSSDRAESSTDTQYF. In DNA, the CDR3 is TGTGCCAGCAGCTCTGACAGAGCCGAGTCTAGCACAGATACGCAGTATTTT. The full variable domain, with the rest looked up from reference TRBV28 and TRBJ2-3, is DVKVTQSSRYLVKRTGEKVFLECVQDMDHENMFWYRQDPGLGLRLIYFSYDVKMKEKGDIPEGYSVSREKKERFSLILESASTNQTSMYLCASSSDRAESSTDTQYFGPGTRLTVL.

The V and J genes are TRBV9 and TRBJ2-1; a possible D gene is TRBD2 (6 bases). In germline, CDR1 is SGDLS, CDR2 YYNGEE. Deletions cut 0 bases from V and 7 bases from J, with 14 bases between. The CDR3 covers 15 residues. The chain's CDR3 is CASSVGGAEVNEQFF. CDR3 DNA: TGTGCCAGCAGCGTAGGCGGGGCGGAGGTGAATGAGCAGTTCTTC.

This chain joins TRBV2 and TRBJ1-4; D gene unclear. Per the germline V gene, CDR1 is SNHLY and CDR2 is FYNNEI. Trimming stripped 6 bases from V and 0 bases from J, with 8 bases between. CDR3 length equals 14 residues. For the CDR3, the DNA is TGTGCCAGCAGGTGGAGGCCAACTAATGAAAAACTGTTTTTT. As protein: CASRWRPTNEKLFF.

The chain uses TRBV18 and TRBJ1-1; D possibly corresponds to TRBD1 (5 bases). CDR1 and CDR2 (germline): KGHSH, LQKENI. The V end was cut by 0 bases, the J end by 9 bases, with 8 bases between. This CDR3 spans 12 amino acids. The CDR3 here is CASSPPEGQAFF. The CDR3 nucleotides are TGTGCCAGCTCACCACCGGAGGGACAAGCTTTCTTT.

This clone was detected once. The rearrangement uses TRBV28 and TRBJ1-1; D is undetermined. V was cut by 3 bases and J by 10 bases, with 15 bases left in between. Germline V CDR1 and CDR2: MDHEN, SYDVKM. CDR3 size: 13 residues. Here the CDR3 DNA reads TGTGCCAGCAGTTTGTTAGAGGTACGGGTAGCTTTCTTT. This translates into CASSLLEVRVAFF.

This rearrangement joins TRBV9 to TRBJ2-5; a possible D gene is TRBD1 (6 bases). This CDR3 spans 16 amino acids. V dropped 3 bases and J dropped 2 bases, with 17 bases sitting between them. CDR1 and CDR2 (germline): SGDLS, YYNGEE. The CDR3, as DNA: TGTGCCAGCAGCGCTTCTGGGGGCGGGCCGCAAGAGACCCAGTACTTC. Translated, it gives CASSASGGGPQETQYF.

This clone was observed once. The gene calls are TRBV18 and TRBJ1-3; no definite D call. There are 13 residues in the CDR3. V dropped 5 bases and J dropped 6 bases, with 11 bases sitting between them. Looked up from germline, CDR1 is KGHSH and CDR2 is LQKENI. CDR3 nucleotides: TGTGCCAGCTCAACAGACACTCAAAACACCATATATTTT. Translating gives CASSTDTQNTIYF.